This paragraph reports one T cell receptor (beta chain). No antigen is known for it. In the PCR, 60 Vbeta and 13 Jbeta primers were used. Some clones are missing from TCRdb's copy, which holds only in-frame ones; the method was immunoSEQ multiplex PCR. The table lists over 200,000 clones, around 64% of them singletons. There are 14 residues in the CDR3. Germline CDR1 ENHRY, CDR2 SYGVKD. Deletions cut 11 bases from V and 5 bases from J, with 18 bases between. The data are from a study of cytomegalovirus exposure and HLA in healthy donors. General study findings and limits: The listing of approximately 160 TCR beta chains classed them as cytomegalovirus-associated. A few V segments could not be told apart, such as TRBV6-2 and TRBV6-3, and were left out. Approximately 18,000 TCR beta sequences were associated with HLA alleles at 0.05 false discovery rate in a later analysis.

This TCR derives from a man aged 35 to 55 in good health and CMV-seropositive. The chain employs TRBV10-3 and TRBJ2-2; possible D gene TRBD2, 6 bases. Sequencing input: PBMCs. CDR3: CASRGGPLTGELFF. CDR3 nucleotide sequence: TGTGCCTCCCGGGGAGGTCCGCTAACCGGGGAGCTGTTTTTT.